What follows are 6 T cell receptor beta chains derived from one specimen sequenced in a study of Graves' ophthalmopathy and Graves' hyperthyroidism. TCR beta CDR3 regions were amplified from RNA transcripts. After a first-round RT-PCR with HTBI primers, a second-round multiplex PCR was run. TCRdb reprocessed the multiplex PCR reads with MiXCR, giving one entry per CDR3 protein. The sample lists about 590,000 distinct CDR3 sequences; just under 40% were seen once. The sequenced material came from peripheral blood or thyroid tissue (not recorded which). The receptors were gathered from an adult man with Graves' hyperthyroidism.

This rearrangement joins TRBV19 to TRBJ1-5; possible D gene TRBD1, 5 bases. The length of the CDR3 is 17 residues. Deletions cut 10 bases from V and 2 bases from J, with 24 bases between. Per the germline V gene, CDR1 is LNHDA and CDR2 is SQIVND (reference sequence). CDR3 DNA: TGTGCCACAAAGCCCGGGACGGCCCATTGGGGCAATCAGCCCCAGCATTTT. Protein product: CATKPGTAHWGNQPQHF.

V is TRBV9 and J is TRBJ1-5, with D possibly matching TRBD1 (5 bases). Germline loops: CDR1 SGDLS, CDR2 YYNGEE. The CDR3 consists of 14 residues. Trimming removed 4 bases at V and 8 bases at J, with 16 bases between. The chain's CDR3 is CASSQQAGVKPQHF. CDR3 nucleotides: TGTGCCAGCAGCCAACAGGCCGGGGTAAAGCCCCAGCATTTT.

The rearrangement uses TRBV7-2 and TRBJ2-2; the D gene is possibly TRBD1 (6 bases). Germline assignment: CDR1 SGHTA and CDR2 FQGNSA. The CDR3 sequence is 16 residues long. V was shortened by 4 bases and J by 4 bases, with 16 bases between the two germline ends. CDR3 sequence: CASSSPRRTVTGELFF. CDR3 bases: TGTGCCAGCAGCTCTCCTAGGAGGACAGTCACCGGGGAGCTGTTTTTT.

The gene calls are TRBV11-2 and TRBJ1-1, with D perhaps matching TRBD1 (5 bases). Looked up from germline, CDR1 is SGHAT and CDR2 is FQNNGV. CDR3 length equals 16 residues. With 0 bases removed from V and 1 base from J, the gap between germline ends came to 12 bases. Here the CDR3 reads CASSLDSGTENTEAFF. CDR3 DNA sequence: TGTGCCAGCAGCTTAGATAGCGGGACCGAGAACACTGAAGCTTTCTTT.

V usage is TRBV29-1 and J usage is TRBJ2-2, with 7 bases lining up with TRBD2. CDR3 length equals 11 residues. The V gene end was trimmed by 7 bases and the J gene end by 7 bases; junction bases not matched to a gene: 3. Germline V gene sequence: CDR1 SQVTM, CDR2 ANQGSEA. CDR3 amino acids: CSGRTSGELFF. CDR3 sequence (DNA): TGCAGCGGGAGGACTAGCGGGGAGCTGTTTTTT.

This clonotype was counted at least ten times. The chain employs TRBV9 and TRBJ1-2; no reliable D call. Germline values: CDR1 SGDLS, CDR2 YYNGEE. The ends were cut back, 0 bases at V and 1 base at J, with 7 bases in the middle. The CDR3 loop spans 14 amino acids. The CDR3 DNA sequence: TGTGCCAGCAGCGTAGTGAACAGTAACTATGGCTACACCTTC. Translating it yields CASSVVNSNYGYTF.